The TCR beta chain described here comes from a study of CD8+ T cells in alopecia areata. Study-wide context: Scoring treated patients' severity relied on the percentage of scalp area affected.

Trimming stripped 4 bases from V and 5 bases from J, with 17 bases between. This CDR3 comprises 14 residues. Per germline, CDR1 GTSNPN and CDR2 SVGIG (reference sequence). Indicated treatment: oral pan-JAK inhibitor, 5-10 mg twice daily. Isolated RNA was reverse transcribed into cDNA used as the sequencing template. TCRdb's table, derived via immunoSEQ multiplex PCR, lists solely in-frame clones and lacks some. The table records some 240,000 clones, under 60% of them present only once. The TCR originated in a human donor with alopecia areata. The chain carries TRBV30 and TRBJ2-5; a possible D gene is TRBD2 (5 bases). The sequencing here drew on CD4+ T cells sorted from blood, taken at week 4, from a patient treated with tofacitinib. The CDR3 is CAWTRAVRGETQYF. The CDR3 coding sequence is TGTGCCTGGACCCGGGCCGTCCGAGGGGAGACCCAGTACTTC.